This is a list of T cell receptor beta chains from one sample in a study of cytomegalovirus exposure and HLA in healthy donors. The repertoire was sequenced with immunoSEQ multiplex PCR; TCRdb's copy has only in-frame clones and lacks some. The data show 150,000 to 200,000 clones, with over 80% seen just once and just over 4.5% held by the top ten. The sequencing input was PBMCs. Every receptor here comes from a woman aged 45 to 65 in good health and CMV-seropositive. The CDR3 runs from the conserved cysteine through the conserved F or W. The D gene is left open where the match is weak. The listing skips clone size in some rows; elsewhere it reads once, few, many or a size class.

abundance | j_gene | d_gene | v_gene | CDR3nt | CDR3aa
NA | TRBJ2-1 | TRBD2 | TRBV5-1 | TGCGCCAGCAGCCGGGGACTAGCGGGAGGGCCCCCCTCCTTACGGGAGCAGTTCTTC | CASSRGLAGGPPSLREQFF
NA | TRBJ1-6 | NA | TRBV11-3 | TGTGCCAGCAGCTTAGTCTCGTCCTCACCCCTCCACTTT | CASSLVSSSPLHF
NA | TRBJ2-1 | TRBD2 | TRBV11-1 | TGTGCCAGCAGCTTTGGGGGACTAGCGGGACTGACCCATGAGCAGTTCTTC | CASSFGGLAGLTHEQFF
NA | TRBJ2-7 | TRBD2 | TRBV7-2 | TGTGCCAGCAGCTTAGCGGTGTCCAGCGGGGGCTCCTACGAGCAGTACTTC | CASSLAVSSGGSYEQYF
NA | TRBJ2-2 | NA | TRBV7-9 | TGTGCCAGCAGCGCGGGGGCAGGCGCGGACACCGGGGAGCTGTTTTTT | CASSAGAGADTGELFF
NA | TRBJ2-3 | TRBD2 | TRBV6-4 | TGTGCCAGCAGTTCGTGGGGGGGAGATACGCAGTATTTT | CASSSWGGDTQYF
NA | TRBJ1-2 | NA | TRBV7-8 | TGTGCCAGCAGCTTAGGAGTCAGGGATAGTGGCTACACCTTC | CASSLGVRDSGYTF
NA | TRBJ1-3 | NA | TRBV27 | TGTGCCAGCAGTCCTGGGACTTTTGGCTCCATATATTTT | CASSPGTFGSIYF
NA | TRBJ2-2 | TRBD2 | TRBV27 | TGTGCCAGCAGTTTTGGGACTAGCGGGAGGGCCCGGAGGGTCGGGGAGCTGTTTTTT | CASSFGTSGRARRVGELFF
once | TRBJ2-7 | NA | TRBV9 | TGTGCCAGCAGCGGGACAGAAGGAATTGGCGAGCAGTACTTC | CASSGTEGIGEQYF
NA | TRBJ1-2 | NA | TRBV29-1 | TGCAGCGTTGGGGGGGTACCACCACACTATGGCTACACCTTC | CSVGGVPPHYGYTF
NA | TRBJ2-3 | TRBD2 | TRBV11-3 | TGTGCCAGCAGCTTGGGACTAGACGTCGGCACAGATACGCAGTATTTT | CASSLGLDVGTDTQYF
NA | TRBJ1-2 | TRBD1 | TRBV7-2 | TGTGCCAGCAGCTTTGAACCACAGGGGGCGGACGGCTACACCTTC | CASSFEPQGADGYTF
NA | TRBJ2-7 | NA | TRBV6-1 | TGTGCCAGCAGTGAATATGGGGGGGCCCCCTACGAGCAGTACTTC | CASSEYGGAPYEQYF
few | TRBJ2-1 | TRBD2 | TRBV25-1 | TGTGCCAGCAGTGAGTGGCGGGGGGCCTACAATGAGCAGTTCTTC | CASSEWRGAYNEQFF
NA | TRBJ2-3 | TRBD2 | TRBV5-1 | TGCGCCAGCAGTCTTCTAGCGGGGGCGGATACGCAGTATTTT | CASSLLAGADTQYF
few | TRBJ1-1 | NA | TRBV5-4 | TGTGCCAGCAGCCTAGTCCACGGGGACACTGAAGCTTTCTTT | CASSLVHGDTEAFF
NA | TRBJ2-5 | TRBD1 | TRBV5-1 | TGCGCCAGCAGCCCGGCCCGGGACAGGGGACTCCGAGAGACCCAGTACTTC | CASSPARDRGLRETQYF